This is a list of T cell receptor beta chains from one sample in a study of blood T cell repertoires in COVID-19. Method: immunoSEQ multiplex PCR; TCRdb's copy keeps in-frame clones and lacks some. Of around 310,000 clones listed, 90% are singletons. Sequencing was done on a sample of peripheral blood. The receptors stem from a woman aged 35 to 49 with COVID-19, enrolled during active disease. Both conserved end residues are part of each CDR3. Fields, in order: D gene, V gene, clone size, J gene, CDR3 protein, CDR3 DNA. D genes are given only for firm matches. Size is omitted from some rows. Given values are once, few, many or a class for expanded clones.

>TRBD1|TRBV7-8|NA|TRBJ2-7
CASSLADRGVYEQYF
TGTGCCAGCAGCTTAGCAGACAGGGGCGTCTACGAGCAGTACTTC
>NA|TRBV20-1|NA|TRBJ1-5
CSASWGVDQPQHF
TGCAGTGCTAGTTGGGGCGTTGATCAGCCCCAGCATTTT
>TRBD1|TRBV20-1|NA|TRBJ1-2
CSARAGQF
TGCAGTGCTAGAGCGGGACAGTTC
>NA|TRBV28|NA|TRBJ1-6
CASSPILAYSPLHF
TGTGCCAGCAGCCCCATTTTGGCCTATTCACCCCTCCACTTT
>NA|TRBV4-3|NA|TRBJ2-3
CASSQTQQGPGADTQYF
TGCGCCAGCAGCCAAACGCAACAGGGGCCGGGGGCAGATACGCAGTATTTT
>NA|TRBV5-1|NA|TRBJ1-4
CASNGGSTNEKLFF
TGCGCCAGCAACGGAGGCTCAACTAATGAAAAACTGTTTTTT
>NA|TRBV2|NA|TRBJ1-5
CASSESTSSNQPQHF
TGTGCCAGCAGTGAGTCGACAAGTAGCAATCAGCCCCAGCATTTT
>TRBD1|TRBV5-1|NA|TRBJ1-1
CASVPSGGYTEAFF
TGCGCCAGCGTCCCCTCAGGGGGCTACACTGAAGCTTTCTTT
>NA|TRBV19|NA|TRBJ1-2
CASSMVGYGYTF
TGTGCCAGTAGTATGGTCGGCTATGGCTACACCTTC
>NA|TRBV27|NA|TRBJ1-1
CASSLLRDAEAFF
TGTGCCAGCAGTTTACTGCGAGATGCTGAAGCTTTCTTT
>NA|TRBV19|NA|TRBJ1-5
CASSMAGSNQPQHF
TGTGCCAGTAGTATGGCGGGGTCTAATCAGCCCCAGCATTTT
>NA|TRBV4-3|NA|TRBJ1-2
CASSGYSFLNYGYTF
TGCGCCAGCAGCGGGTACAGTTTTCTTAACTATGGCTACACCTTC
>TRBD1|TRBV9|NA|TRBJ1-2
CASSVVGTASYGYTF
TGTGCCAGCAGCGTAGTAGGGACAGCGTCGTATGGCTACACCTTC
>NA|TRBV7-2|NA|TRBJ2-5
CASSISRRVETQYF
TGTGCCAGCAGCATTTCCCGGCGGGTGGAGACCCAGTACTTC
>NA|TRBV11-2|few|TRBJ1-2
CASTPPWDEGAYGYTF
TGTGCCAGCACCCCCCCGTGGGATGAGGGTGCCTATGGCTACACCTTC
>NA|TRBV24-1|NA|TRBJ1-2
CATSGAYGYTF
TGTGCCACCAGTGGGGCTTATGGCTACACCTTC
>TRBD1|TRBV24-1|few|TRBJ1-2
CATSETGGNYGYTF
TGTGCCACCAGTGAGACAGGGGGGAACTATGGCTACACCTTC
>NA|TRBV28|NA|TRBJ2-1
CASRGPYNEQFF
TGTGCCAGCAGGGGCCCCTACAATGAGCAGTTCTTC
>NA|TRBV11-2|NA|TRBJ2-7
CASRNTPRGATSYEQYF
TGTGCCAGCAGGAACACGCCCAGGGGGGCTACTTCCTACGAGCAGTACTTC
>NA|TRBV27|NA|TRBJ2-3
CASSTLGQGGADTQYF
TGTGCCAGCAGTACCCTTGGGCAGGGGGGAGCAGATACGCAGTATTTT
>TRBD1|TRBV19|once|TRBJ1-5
CASSITGTGRQPQHF
TGTGCCAGTAGTATAACTGGGACAGGGCGTCAGCCCCAGCATTTT
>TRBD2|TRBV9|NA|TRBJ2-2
CASSRTSGQTGELFF
TGTGCCAGCAGCAGGACTAGCGGGCAGACCGGGGAGCTGTTTTTT
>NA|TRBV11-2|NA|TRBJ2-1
CASSLVAGTDYSEQFF
TGTGCCAGCAGCTTAGTTGCCGGGACGGACTACTCAGAGCAGTTCTTC
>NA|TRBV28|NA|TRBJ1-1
CASSSPGMNTEAFF
TGTGCCAGCAGTTCCCCGGGAATGAACACTGAAGCTTTCTTT
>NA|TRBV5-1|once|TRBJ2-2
CASSLARGLAGELFF
TGCGCCAGCAGCTTGGCCCGCGGGCTGGCCGGGGAGCTGTTTTTT
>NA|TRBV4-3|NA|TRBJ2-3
CASSQDRGGQGRDTQYF
TGCGCCAGCAGCCAAGATAGGGGGGGGCAGGGGCGAGATACGCAGTATTTT
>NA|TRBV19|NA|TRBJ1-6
CASTRGAWNSPLHF
TGTGCCAGTACCCGTGGGGCTTGGAATTCACCCCTCCACTTT
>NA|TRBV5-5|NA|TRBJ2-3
CASSLMGHSRERDTQYF
TGTGCCAGCAGCTTGATGGGACACTCGAGGGAGAGAGATACGCAGTATTTT
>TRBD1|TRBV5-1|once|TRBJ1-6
CASKVQGAKSPLHF
TGCGCCAGCAAAGTTCAGGGGGCCAAATCACCCCTCCACTTT
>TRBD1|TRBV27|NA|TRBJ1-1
CASSLRRGQLTEAFF
TGTGCCAGCAGTTTACGGAGGGGACAGTTGACTGAAGCTTTCTTT
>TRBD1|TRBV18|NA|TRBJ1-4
CASSRPGQKEEKLFF
TGTGCCAGCTCACGCCCGGGACAGAAGGAGGAAAAACTGTTTTTT
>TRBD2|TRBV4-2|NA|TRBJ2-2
CASSRTGTSSTGELFF
TGTGCCAGCAGCCGGACCGGGACTAGCAGCACCGGGGAGCTGTTTTTT
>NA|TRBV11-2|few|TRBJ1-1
CASSLVVRGDTEAFF
TGTGCCAGCAGCTTAGTCGTACGGGGAGACACTGAAGCTTTCTTT